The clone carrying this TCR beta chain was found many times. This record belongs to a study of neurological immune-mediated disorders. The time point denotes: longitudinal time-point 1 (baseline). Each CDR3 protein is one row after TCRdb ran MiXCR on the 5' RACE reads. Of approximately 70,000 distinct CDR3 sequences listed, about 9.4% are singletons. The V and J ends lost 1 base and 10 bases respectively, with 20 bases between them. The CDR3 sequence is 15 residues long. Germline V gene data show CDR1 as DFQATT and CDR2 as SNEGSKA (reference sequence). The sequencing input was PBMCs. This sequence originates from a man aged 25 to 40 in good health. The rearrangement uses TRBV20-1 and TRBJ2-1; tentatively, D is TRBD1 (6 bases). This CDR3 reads CSARAQGITMSEQFF. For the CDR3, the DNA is TGCAGTGCTAGAGCCCAGGGGATTACAATGAGCGAGCAGTTCTTC.